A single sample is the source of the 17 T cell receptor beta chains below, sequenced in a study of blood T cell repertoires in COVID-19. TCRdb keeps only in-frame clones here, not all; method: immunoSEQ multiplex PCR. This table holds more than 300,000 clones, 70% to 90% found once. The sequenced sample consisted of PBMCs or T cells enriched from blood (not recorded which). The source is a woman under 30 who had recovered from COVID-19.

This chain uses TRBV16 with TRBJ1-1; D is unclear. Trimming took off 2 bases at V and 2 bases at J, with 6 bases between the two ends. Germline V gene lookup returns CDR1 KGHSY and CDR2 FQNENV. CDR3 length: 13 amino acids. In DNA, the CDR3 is TGTGCCAGCAGCCAAACACGAAACACTGAAGCTTTCTTT. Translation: CASSQTRNTEAFF. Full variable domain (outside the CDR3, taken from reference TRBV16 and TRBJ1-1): GEEVAQTPKHLVRGEGQKAKLYCAPIKGHSYVFWYQQVLKNEFKFLISFQNENVFDETGMPKERFSAKCLPNSPCSLEIQATKLEDSAVYFCASSQTRNTEAFFGQGTRLTVV.

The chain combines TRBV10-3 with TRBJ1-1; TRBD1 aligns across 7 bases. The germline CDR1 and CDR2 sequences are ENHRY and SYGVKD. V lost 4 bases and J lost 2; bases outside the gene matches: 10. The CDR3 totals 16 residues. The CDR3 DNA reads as TGTGCCATCAGTGCCCGTGGGACAGATTATAACACTGAAGCTTTCTTT. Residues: CAISARGTDYNTEAFF.

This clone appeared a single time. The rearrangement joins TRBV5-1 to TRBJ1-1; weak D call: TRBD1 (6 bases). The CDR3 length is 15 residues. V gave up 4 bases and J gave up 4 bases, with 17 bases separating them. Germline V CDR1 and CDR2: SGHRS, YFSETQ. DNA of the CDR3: TGCGCCAGCAGCGCTGGCGGGGGGGGCGGCACTGAAGCTTTCTTT. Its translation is CASSAGGGGGTEAFF.

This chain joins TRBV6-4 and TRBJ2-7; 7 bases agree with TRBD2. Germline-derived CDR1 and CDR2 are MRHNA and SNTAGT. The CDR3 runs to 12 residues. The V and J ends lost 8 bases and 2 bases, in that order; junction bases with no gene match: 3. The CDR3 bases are TGTGCCAGCCGAAGCGGGACCTACGAGCAGTACTTC. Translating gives CASRSGTYEQYF.

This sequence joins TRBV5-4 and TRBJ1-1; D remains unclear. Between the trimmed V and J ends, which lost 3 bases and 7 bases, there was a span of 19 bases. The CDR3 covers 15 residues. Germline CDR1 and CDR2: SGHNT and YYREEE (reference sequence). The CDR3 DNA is TGTGCCAGCAGCTCCCCGCGCGGGCTGGACGGTGAAGCTTTCTTT. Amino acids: CASSSPRGLDGEAFF.

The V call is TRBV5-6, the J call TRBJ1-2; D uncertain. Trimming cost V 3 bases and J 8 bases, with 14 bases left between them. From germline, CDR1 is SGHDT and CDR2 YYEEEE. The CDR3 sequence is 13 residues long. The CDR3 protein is CASSSTGLWGYTF. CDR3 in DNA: TGTGCCAGCAGCTCCACCGGGTTATGGGGCTACACCTTC.

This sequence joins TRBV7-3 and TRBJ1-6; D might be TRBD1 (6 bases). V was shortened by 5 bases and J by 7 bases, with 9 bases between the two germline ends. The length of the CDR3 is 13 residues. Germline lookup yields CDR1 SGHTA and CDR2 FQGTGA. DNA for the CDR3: TGTGCCAGCAGCACAGGGTGGAATTCACCCCTCCACTTT. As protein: CASSTGWNSPLHF.

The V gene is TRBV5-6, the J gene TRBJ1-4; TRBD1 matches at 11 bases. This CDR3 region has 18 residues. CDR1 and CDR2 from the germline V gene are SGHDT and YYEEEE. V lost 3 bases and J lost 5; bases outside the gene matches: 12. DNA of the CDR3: TGTGCCAGCAGCTGGGTGACCGGGACAGGGGGGCGAAATGAAAAACTGTTTTTT. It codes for CASSWVTGTGGRNEKLFF.

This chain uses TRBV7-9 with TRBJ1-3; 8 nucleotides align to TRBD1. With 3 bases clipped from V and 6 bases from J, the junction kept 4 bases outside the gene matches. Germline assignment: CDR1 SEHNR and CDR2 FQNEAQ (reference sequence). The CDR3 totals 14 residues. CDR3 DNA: TGTGCCAGCAGCTTGGCAGGGGGCGAAAACACCATATATTTT. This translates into CASSLAGGENTIYF.

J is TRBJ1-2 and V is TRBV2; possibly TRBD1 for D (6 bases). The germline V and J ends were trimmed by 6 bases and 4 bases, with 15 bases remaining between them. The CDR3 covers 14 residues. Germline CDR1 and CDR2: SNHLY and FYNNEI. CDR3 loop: CASRDWTVIYGYTF. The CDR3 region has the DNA TGTGCCAGCAGGGATTGGACAGTTATCTATGGCTACACCTTC.

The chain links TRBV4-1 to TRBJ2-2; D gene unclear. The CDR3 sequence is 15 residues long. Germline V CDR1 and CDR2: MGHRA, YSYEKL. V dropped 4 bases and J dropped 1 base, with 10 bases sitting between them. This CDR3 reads CASSLNTENTGELFF. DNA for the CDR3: TGCGCCAGCAGCCTTAATACAGAGAACACCGGGGAGCTGTTTTTT.

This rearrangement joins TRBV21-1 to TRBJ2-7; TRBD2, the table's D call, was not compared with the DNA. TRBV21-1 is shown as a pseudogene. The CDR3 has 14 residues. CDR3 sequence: CANKSAGQPPTPYF. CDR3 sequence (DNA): TGTGCCAATAAATCAGCGGGGCAGCCCCCTACCCCATACTTC.

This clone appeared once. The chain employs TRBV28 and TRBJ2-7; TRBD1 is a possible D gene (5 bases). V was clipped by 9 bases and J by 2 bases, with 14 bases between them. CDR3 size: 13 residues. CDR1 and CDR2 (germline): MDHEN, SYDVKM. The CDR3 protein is CASLDTAPYEQYF. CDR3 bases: TGTGCCAGTCTGGACACCGCCCCCTACGAGCAGTACTTC. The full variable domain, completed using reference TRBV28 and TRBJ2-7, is DVKVTQSSRYLVKRTGEKVFLECVQDMDHENMFWYRQDPGLGLRLIYFSYDVKMKEKGDIPEGYSVSREKKERFSLILESASTNQTSMYLCASLDTAPYEQYFGPGTRLTVT.

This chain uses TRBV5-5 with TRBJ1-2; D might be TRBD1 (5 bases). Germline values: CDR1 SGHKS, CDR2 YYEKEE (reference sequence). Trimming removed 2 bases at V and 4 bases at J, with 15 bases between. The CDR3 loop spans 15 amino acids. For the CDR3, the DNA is TGTGCCAGCAGCTTCGACAGAGGACTAGGCTATGGCTACACCTTC. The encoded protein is CASSFDRGLGYGYTF.

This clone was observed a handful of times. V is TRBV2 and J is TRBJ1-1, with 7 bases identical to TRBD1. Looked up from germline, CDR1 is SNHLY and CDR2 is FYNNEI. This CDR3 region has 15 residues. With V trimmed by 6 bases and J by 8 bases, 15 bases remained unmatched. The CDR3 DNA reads TGTGCCAGCAGCGGTGAACAGGGGATTCCCCTCGAAGCTTTCTTT. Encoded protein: CASSGEQGIPLEAFF.

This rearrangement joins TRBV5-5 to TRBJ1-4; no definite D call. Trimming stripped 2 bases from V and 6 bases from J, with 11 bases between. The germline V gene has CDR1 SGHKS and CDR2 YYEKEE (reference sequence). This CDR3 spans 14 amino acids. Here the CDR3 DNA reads TGTGCCAGCAGCTTCTCCCGGGGTGATGAAAAACTGTTTTTT. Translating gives CASSFSRGDEKLFF. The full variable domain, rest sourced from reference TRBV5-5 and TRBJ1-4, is DAGVTQSPTHLIKTRGQQVTLRCSPISGHKSVSWYQQVLGQGPQFIFQYYEKEERGRGNFPDRFSARQFPNYSSELNVNALLLGDSALYLCASSFSRGDEKLFFGSGTQLSVL.

CDR3 DNA sequence: TGTGCCAGTAGTATCTTCGGTGATACGCAGTATTTT. Protein product: CASSIFGDTQYF. The chain combines TRBV19 with TRBJ2-3; D is uncertain. The CDR3 covers 12 residues. V was trimmed by 3 bases and J by 6 bases, leaving 7 bases between them. Germline CDR1 LNHDA, CDR2 SQIVND (reference sequence). Drawing the rest from reference TRBV19 and TRBJ2-3, the complete variable domain is DGGITQSPKYLFRKEGQNVTLSCEQNLNHDAMYWYRQDPGQGLRLIYYSQIVNDFQKGDIAEGYSVSREKKESFPLTVTSAQKNPTAFYLCASSIFGDTQYFGPGTRLTVL.